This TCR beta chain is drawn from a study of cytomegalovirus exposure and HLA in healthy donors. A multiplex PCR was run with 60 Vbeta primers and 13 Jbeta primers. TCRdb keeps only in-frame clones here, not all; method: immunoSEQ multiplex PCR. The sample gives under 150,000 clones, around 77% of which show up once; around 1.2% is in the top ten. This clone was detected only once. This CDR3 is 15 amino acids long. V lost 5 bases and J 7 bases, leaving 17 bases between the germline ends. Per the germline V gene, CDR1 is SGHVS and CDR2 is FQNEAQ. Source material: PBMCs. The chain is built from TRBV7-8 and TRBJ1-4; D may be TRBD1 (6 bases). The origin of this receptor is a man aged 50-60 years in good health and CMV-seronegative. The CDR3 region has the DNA TGTGCCAGCAGCCTTATGACAGGAGAGGGTGAAAAACTGTTTTTT. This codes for CASSLMTGEGEKLFF.